The 10 T cell receptor beta chains given below trace back to one sample, sequenced in a study of blood T cells in healthy people across ages. Together with a sample-barcoded 5' primer, a J-beta primer mix was included in a second PCR lasting roughly 7 to 11 cycles. TCRdb itself ran the 5' RACE reads through MiXCR, one entry per CDR3 protein. Of 800,000 to 1,300,000 distinct CDR3 sequences listed, approximately 26% are singletons. These data are also associated with another study on T cells of mothers and their children.

Specimen: blood. The receptors were gathered from a girl aged 2 to 9 in good health.

This clonotype appeared a single time. The chain carries TRBV7-9 and TRBJ1-2; 7 bases agree with TRBD1. The length of the CDR3 is 16 residues. The ends lost 4 bases at V and 0 bases at J; junction bases unmatched: 8. Germline V gene data show CDR1 as SEHNR and CDR2 as FQNEAQ (reference sequence). This CDR3 is CASSYRQGRANYGYTF. In DNA form, the CDR3 reads TGTGCCAGCAGCTACCGACAGGGAAGGGCTAACTATGGCTACACCTTC. Full variable domain (missing parts from reference TRBV7-9 and TRBJ1-2): DTGVSQNPRHKITKRGQNVTFRCDPISEHNRLYWYRQTLGQGPEFLTYFQNEAQLEKSRLLSDRFSAERPKGSFSTLEIQRTEQGDSAMYLCASSYRQGRANYGYTFGSGTRLTVV.

This rearrangement joins TRBV10-3 to TRBJ2-1, with 9 bases lining up with TRBD2. The V and J ends lost 3 bases and 8 bases, in that order; junction bases with no gene match: 11. The CDR3 extends over 16 amino acids. Germline V CDR1 and CDR2: ENHRY, SYGVKD. CDR3 coding DNA: TGTGCCATCAGTGAATTAGCGGGAGAGCTTAGCTATGAGCAGTTCTTC. Translating it yields CAISELAGELSYEQFF.

The chain has TRBV5-1 and TRBJ2-7, with D possibly matching TRBD1 (6 bases). Between the trimmed V and J ends, which lost 4 bases and 5 bases, there was a span of 16 bases. This CDR3 has 14 residues. The germline V gene has CDR1 SGHRS and CDR2 YFSETQ. The CDR3 region is CASSPGVVLDEQYF. CDR3 DNA sequence: TGCGCCAGCAGCCCAGGGGTAGTCCTCGACGAGCAGTACTTC.

CDR3 in amino acids: CASSSGGFRSPLHF. Here the CDR3 DNA reads TGTGCCAGCAGTTCCGGAGGGTTTCGTTCGCCCCTCCACTTT. This chain uses TRBV12-3 or TRBV12-4 with TRBJ1-6, with D unclear. V gave up 4 bases and J gave up 13 bases, with 17 bases separating them. This CDR3 region has 14 residues.

Regarding this clonotype: Mismatch with germline at one junction end may stem from a read error. This chain joins TRBV6-5 and TRBJ2-5; TRBD1 agrees at 11 bases. The germline CDR1 and CDR2 sequences are MNHEY and SVGAGI. CDR3 length equals 15 residues. The chain's CDR3 is CASSYSGTGGETQYF. The CDR3 DNA reads as TGTGCCAGTAGTTACTCTGGGACAGGGGGGGAGACCCAGTACTTC.

The genes are TRBV6-2 or TRBV6-3 and TRBJ2-5, with unresolved D. The J call is in doubt because the DNA end fits TRBJ2-7 better. Germline V lookup: CDR1 MNHEY, CDR2 SVGEGT. CDR3 length: 16 residues. The CDR3 DNA follows: TGTGCCAGCAGTTACTCGTCGTCGGGCAGAGCCTACGAGCAGTACTTC. It codes for CASSYSSSGRAYEQYF.

This rearrangement joins TRBV29-1 to TRBJ2-2; D gene ambiguous. CDR1 is SQVTM and CDR2 is ANQGSEA in the germline V gene. This CDR3 is built from 13 residues. The V end was cut by 7 bases, the J end by 5 bases, with 14 bases between. The CDR3 nucleotides read TGCAGCGGTAGGCCGAGTGGTACCGGGGAGCTGTTTTTT. Its translation: CSGRPSGTGELFF.

The rearrangement joins TRBV20-1 to TRBJ1-5; D may be TRBD1 (5 bases). Looked up from germline, CDR1 is DFQATT and CDR2 is SNEGSKA (reference sequence). The CDR3 extends over 15 amino acids. V lost 0 bases to trimming and J lost 2 bases, with 11 bases between them. Here the CDR3 DNA reads TGCAGTGCTAGAGATTTAGGGGAGGGCAATCAGCCCCAGCATTTT. It encodes CSARDLGEGNQPQHF.

This clonotype has at least ten counts. The chain combines TRBV7-9 with TRBJ2-7; D not certain. CDR1 SEHNR and CDR2 FQNEAQ come from the germline V gene (reference sequence). The CDR3 is 12 amino acids. Trimming took 1 base from V and 3 from J, leaving 4 bases between them. DNA for the CDR3: TGTGCCAGCAGCTTAGTTAACTACGAGCAGTACTTC. This translates into CASSLVNYEQYF.

The chain is built from TRBV20-1 and TRBJ2-1; no firm D call. This CDR3 is built from 10 residues. Trimming removed 4 bases from V and 4 bases from J, with 2 bases in between. The germline gives CDR1 DFQATT, CDR2 SNEGSKA (reference sequence). The CDR3 is CSAKYNEQFF. The CDR3 DNA follows: TGCAGTGCTAAATACAATGAGCAGTTCTTC.